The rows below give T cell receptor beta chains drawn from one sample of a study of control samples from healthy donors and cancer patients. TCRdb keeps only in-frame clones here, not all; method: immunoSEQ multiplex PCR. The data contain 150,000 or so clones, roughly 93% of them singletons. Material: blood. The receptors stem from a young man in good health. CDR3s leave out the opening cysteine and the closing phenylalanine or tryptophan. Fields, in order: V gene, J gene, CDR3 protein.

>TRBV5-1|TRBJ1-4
ASSLALTLNEKLF
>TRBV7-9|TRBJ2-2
ASSLVGGVGELF
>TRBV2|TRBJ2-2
ASTPTSGRRNTGELF
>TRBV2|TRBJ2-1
ASSYPRLAPSYNEQF
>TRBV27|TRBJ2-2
ASSLTYSNTGELF
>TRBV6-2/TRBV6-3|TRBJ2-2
ASSFTGDTGELF
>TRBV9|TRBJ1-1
ASSVGLDTLNTEAF
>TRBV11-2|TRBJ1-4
ASSLEGRKLF
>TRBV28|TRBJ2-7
ASSLQAGGYEQY
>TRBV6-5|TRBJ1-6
ASSWGSPLH
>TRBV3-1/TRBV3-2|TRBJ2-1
ASSQVRVHEQF
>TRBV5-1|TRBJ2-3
ASSRTNQGNTQY
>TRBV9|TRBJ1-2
ASSVGQGITNYGYT
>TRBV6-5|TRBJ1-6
ASSPGGGTPLH
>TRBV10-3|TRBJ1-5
AISEVKGSNQPQH
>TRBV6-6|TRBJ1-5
ASSTERPQH
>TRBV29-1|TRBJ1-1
SAVRQADTEAF
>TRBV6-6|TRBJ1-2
ASSYGAQGGYGYT
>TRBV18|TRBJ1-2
ASSRLNSENYGYT
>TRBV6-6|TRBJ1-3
ASNDPMDTIY
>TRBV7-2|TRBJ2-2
ASSLERGADTGELF
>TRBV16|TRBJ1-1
ASILGGQGSEAF
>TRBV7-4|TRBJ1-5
ASSYRRPWGQPQH
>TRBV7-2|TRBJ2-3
ASSFLFSDRGTDTQY
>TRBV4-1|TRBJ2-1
ASSQVGQNEQF
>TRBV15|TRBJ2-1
ATSMTRLNEQF
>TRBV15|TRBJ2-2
ATSRHGTGELF
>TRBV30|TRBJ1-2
AWLPGGSSGYGYT
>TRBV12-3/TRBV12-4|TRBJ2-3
ASSLTDTQY
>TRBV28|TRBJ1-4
ASIPTATNEKLF
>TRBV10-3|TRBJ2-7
AIRTTGGRFDEQY
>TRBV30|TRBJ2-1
AWSVSFNEQF
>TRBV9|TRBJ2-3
ASSAPGQGAETQY
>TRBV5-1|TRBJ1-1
ASSSSGTGNTEAF
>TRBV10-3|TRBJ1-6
AISEGRGRINSPLH